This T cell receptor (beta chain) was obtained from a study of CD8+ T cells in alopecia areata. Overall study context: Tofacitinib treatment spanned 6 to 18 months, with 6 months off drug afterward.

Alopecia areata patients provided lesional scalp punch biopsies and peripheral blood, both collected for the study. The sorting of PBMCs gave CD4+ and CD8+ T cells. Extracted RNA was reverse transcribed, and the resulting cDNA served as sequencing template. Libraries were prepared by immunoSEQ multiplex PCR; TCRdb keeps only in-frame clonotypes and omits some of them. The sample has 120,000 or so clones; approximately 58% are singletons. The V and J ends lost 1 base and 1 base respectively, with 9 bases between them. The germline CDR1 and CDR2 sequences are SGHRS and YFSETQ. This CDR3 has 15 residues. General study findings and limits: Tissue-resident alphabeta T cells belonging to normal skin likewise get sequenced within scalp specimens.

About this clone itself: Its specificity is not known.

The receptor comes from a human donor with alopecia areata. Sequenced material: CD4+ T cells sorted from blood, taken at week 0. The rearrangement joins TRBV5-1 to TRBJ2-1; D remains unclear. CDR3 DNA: TGCGCCAGCAGCTTGCCGGGTTCTTCCTACAATGAGCAGTTCTTC. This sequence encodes CASSLPGSSYNEQFF.